This TCR beta chain was recovered during a study of blood T cell repertoires in COVID-19. Study context: Sources were T cells, B-cell-depleted T cells, or PBMCs; the material itself was cDNA or gDNA.

The CDR3 length is 17 residues. Germline CDR1 is LNHDA and CDR2 is SQIVND (reference sequence). J was trimmed by 7 bases and V by 4 bases; bases with no gene match: 11. Only in-frame clones appear in the TCRdb table, and some are missing; sequencing was by immunoSEQ multiplex PCR. Of some 300,000 clones listed, approximately 90% were seen once; the top ten hold 2% to 2.5%. Material: PBMCs or T cells enriched from blood (not recorded which). J is TRBJ2-7 and V is TRBV19; 15 bases align to TRBD2. The TCR comes from a woman aged 60 to 75 in a cohort exposed to, infected with or recovered from COVID-19 (not recorded which). CDR3 protein: CASSTENGLAGGREQYF. The CDR3, as DNA: TGTGCCAGTAGTACAGAGAACGGACTAGCGGGAGGGAGAGAGCAGTACTTC.